The clone carrying this TCR beta chain was observed once. Treatment in this sample: oral pan-JAK inhibitor, 5-10 mg twice daily. Samples from alopecia areata patients were lesional scalp punch biopsies and peripheral blood. The data belong to a study of CD8+ T cells in alopecia areata. V lost 5 bases and J lost 10, with 9 bases in between. This CDR3 is 10 amino acids long. The germline V gene has CDR1 GTSNPN and CDR2 SVGIG (reference sequence). In each case, RNA was isolated and then reverse transcribed into cDNA as the sequencing template. Assay: immunoSEQ multiplex PCR; the TCRdb copy retains only in-frame clones and omits some. This sample has 110,000 to 150,000 clones, with nearly 55% found just once.

The origin of this receptor is a human donor with alopecia areata. The chain links TRBV30 to TRBJ2-1; a weak D match, TRBD2 (5 bases). This sample comprised CD8+ T cells sorted from blood, obtained at week 4, from a patient treated with tofacitinib. In DNA form, the CDR3 reads TGTGCCTGGGGTGGGAGAGAGCAGTTCTTC. Translation: CAWGGREQFF. Supplemented by reference TRBV30 and TRBJ2-1, the full variable domain reads SQTIHQWPATLVQPVGSPLSLECTVEGTSNPNLYWYRQAAGRGLQLLFYSVGIGQISSEVPQNLSASRPQDRQFILSSKKLLLSDSGFYLCAWGGREQFFGPGTRLTVL.